This record looks at one T cell receptor beta chain sequence and its context. Its specificity is not known. The sample comes from a study of beta chain features in type 1 diabetes. In germline, CDR1 is KGHSH, CDR2 LQKENI. V was pared by 6 bases and J by 6 bases, with 12 bases of the junction left unmatched. The CDR3 spans 15 residues. Once sorted, every population was more than 95% pure. Points from the study as a whole: High TCR expression in some cells could lead to their over-representation in cDNA sequencing. Compared to healthy donors, patients appeared to have naive, central memory and Treg TCRB repertoires that were more alike. Shorter TCRB CDR3s, moderately but significantly so, were found in Type 1 diabetes patients in all four CD4+ subsets.

Every isolated RNA sample was fully reverse transcribed, so sequencing captured expressed TCRB transcripts. For naive, central memory and regulatory T cell samples, reads averaged roughly 3.5 million. Assay used: immunoSEQ multiplex PCR; TCRdb lists only in-frame clones, some missing. The data contain approximately 260,000 clones, roughly 20% of them singletons. This chain uses TRBV18 with TRBJ2-3; 7 nucleotides align to TRBD2. This TCR was sampled from a middle-aged woman with type 1 diabetes. The sample was naive CD4+ T cells from blood. The CDR3: CASSFSGDRADTQYF. In nucleotides, the CDR3 is TGTGCCAGCTCTTTCAGCGGGGATAGAGCCGATACGCAGTATTTT.